The 26 T cell receptor beta chains in this list originate from one sample, sequenced in a study of metastatic and nonmetastatic thyroid tumors. Thyroid surgery was preceded by no treatment in any patient. With MiXCR, TCRdb reprocessed the PCR reads. The data show approximately 23,000 clones, 36% seen once. Sequenced: blood. These TCRs come from a male donor with papillary thyroid cancer or a benign thyroid nodule (not recorded which). Some clones in this sample may be carry-over from other donors' samples.

The rearrangement uses TRBV15 and TRBJ1-3; D perhaps matches TRBD1 (5 bases). V was trimmed by 1 base and J by 0 bases, leaving 16 bases between them. CDR1 LNHNV and CDR2 YYDKDF come from the germline V gene (reference sequence). CDR3 length: 18 amino acids. The CDR3 sequence is CATSRGLLGPYSGNTIYF. Written as DNA, the CDR3 is TGTGCCACCAGCAGAGGTTTATTGGGGCCATACTCTGGAAACACCATATATTTT.

This clone occurred many times. The gene calls are TRBV5-5 and TRBJ2-7; a weak D match, TRBD1 (5 bases). Germline assignment: CDR1 SGHKS and CDR2 YYEKEE (reference sequence). V dropped 5 bases and J dropped 5 bases, with 17 bases sitting between them. The CDR3 covers 14 residues. The CDR3 coding sequence is TGTGCCAGCAGATTAGGGGTTTTCTCTAACGAGCAGTACTTC. Translation: CASRLGVFSNEQYF. The whole variable domain, remainder taken from reference TRBV5-5 and TRBJ2-7, is DAGVTQSPTHLIKTRGQQVTLRCSPISGHKSVSWYQQVLGQGPQFIFQYYEKEERGRGNFPDRFSARQFPNYSSELNVNALLLGDSALYLCASRLGVFSNEQYFGPGTRLTVT.

The genes are TRBV12-3 or TRBV12-4 and TRBJ2-2, with D possibly matching TRBD2 (5 bases). The CDR3 has 16 residues. The V gene lost 4 bases and the J gene lost 0 bases, with 12 bases spanning the gap. The CDR3 spells CASSSGLAPNTGELFF. The CDR3 DNA reads as TGTGCCAGCAGTTCTGGGCTAGCCCCGAACACCGGGGAGCTGTTTTTT.

This clone has more than one count but fewer than ten. This chain uses TRBV6-1 with TRBJ1-2; 10 nucleotides match TRBD1. The CDR3 extends over 15 amino acids. V dropped 6 bases and J dropped 6; count of bases not matched to a gene: 10. CDR1 and CDR2 (germline): MNHNS, SASEGT. CDR3 DNA sequence: TGTGCCAGCAGCGACGGGGACAGGGGTTTCCATGGCTACACCTTC. The encoded protein is CASSDGDRGFHGYTF.

Relative to its sample, this clone is hyperexpanded. The chain is built from TRBV19 and TRBJ2-3; 10 nucleotides line up with TRBD2. V lost 4 bases and J lost 3; bases outside the gene matches: 7. Germline-derived CDR1 and CDR2 are LNHDA and SQIVND (reference sequence). The CDR3 spans 16 residues. In DNA form, the CDR3 reads TGTGCCAGTAGTAGACTAGCGGGCTTCCCTACAGATACGCAGTATTTT. Protein: CASSRLAGFPTDTQYF.

The DNA of the CDR3 is TGTGCCACCAGCAGCGAGGCACGGGGGGGGGATACGCAGTATTTT. Translated: CATSSEARGGDTQYF. This chain uses TRBV15 with TRBJ2-3, with 8 positions matching TRBD2. This CDR3 has 15 residues. CDR1 and CDR2 from the germline V gene are LNHNV and YYDKDF (reference sequence). J lost 6 bases, V lost 3 bases, and 8 bases had no gene match.

This clone was seen only a few times. In DNA, the CDR3 is TGCAGCGTCACCATAGGGGGGGATCCTGAAGCTTTCTTT. Amino acids: CSVTIGGDPEAFF. This chain links TRBV29-1 with TRBJ1-1; a weak D match, TRBD1 (6 bases). From germline, CDR1 is SQVTM and CDR2 ANQGSEA. CDR3 length equals 13 residues. The germline V and J ends were trimmed by 6 bases and 6 bases, with 17 bases remaining between them.

There are a few counts of this clone. The CDR3 reads CATSGDRGTSSYEQYF. The CDR3 nucleotides are TGTGCCACCAGCGGGGACAGGGGCACAAGCTCCTACGAGCAGTACTTC. The J gene is TRBJ2-7, the V gene TRBV15; 10 bases map to TRBD1. The germline CDR1 and CDR2 sequences are LNHNV and YYDKDF (reference sequence). The CDR3 runs to 16 residues. The V and J ends lost 5 bases and 0 bases, in that order; junction bases with no gene match: 7. Based on the CDR3 plus reference TRBV15 and TRBJ2-7, the full variable domain is DAMVIQNPRYQVTQFGKPVTLSCSQTLNHNVMYWYQQKSSQAPKLLFHYYDKDFNNEADTPDNFQSRRPNTSFCFLDIRSPGLGDTAMYLCATSGDRGTSSYEQYFGPGTRLTVT.

J is TRBJ2-7 and V is TRBV30; the D gene is possibly TRBD1 (6 bases). The V end was cut by 3 bases, the J end by 2 bases, with 14 bases between. Germline CDR1 is GTSNPN and CDR2 is SVGIG (reference sequence). The CDR3 sequence is 14 residues long. The DNA for the CDR3 is TGTGCCTGGAGCCAAACAGGGTCCACCTACGAGCAGTACTTC. Encoded protein: CAWSQTGSTYEQYF.

The gene calls are TRBV5-6 and TRBJ2-5; D tentatively fits TRBD1 or TRBD2 (6 bases each). In germline, CDR1 is SGHDT, CDR2 YYEEEE. The CDR3 runs 15 residues. Trimming removed 3 bases at V and 0 bases at J, with 12 bases between. CDR3 protein: CASSSIGGNQETQYF. Written as DNA, the CDR3 is TGTGCCAGCAGCTCTATAGGGGGGAACCAAGAGACCCAGTACTTC.

This clone is medium-sized in the sample. The chain links TRBV30 to TRBJ1-2; TRBD1 matches 7 bases. This CDR3 is 12 amino acids long. The V and J ends lost 2 bases and 8 bases, in that order; junction bases with no gene match: 5. Germline V gene sequence: CDR1 GTSNPN, CDR2 SVGIG (reference sequence). In DNA form, the CDR3 reads TGTGCCTGGAGTATAGGGGGCCTAGGCTACACCTTC. Its protein is CAWSIGGLGYTF.

This clone was counted at least ten times. One end of the junction fails to match germline, which may point to a read error. Other DNA sequences in the same sample also yield this CDR3. V is TRBV29-1 and J is TRBJ2-7; TRBD2 is a possible D gene (6 bases). Germline CDR1 is SQVTM and CDR2 is ANQGSEA. CDR3 length: 13 amino acids. CDR3 loop: CSVERDSYDEQYF. DNA of the CDR3: TGTAGCGTTGAAAGGGACTCTTATGACGAGCAGTACTTC.

The chain joins TRBV30 to TRBJ1-6; 8 bases map to TRBD1. V lost 6 bases to trimming and J lost 6 bases; unmatched junction nucleotides: 4. CDR3 length equals 13 residues. Germline-derived CDR1 and CDR2 are GTSNPN and SVGIG (reference sequence). The CDR3 spells CACQGASNSPLHF. In DNA, the CDR3 is TGTGCCTGTCAGGGGGCTAGTAATTCACCCCTCCACTTT.

This chain joins TRBV7-9 and TRBJ2-2; a possible D gene is TRBD2 (7 bases). CDR1 and CDR2 (germline): SEHNR, FQNEAQ (reference sequence). There are 14 residues in the CDR3. The germline V and J ends were trimmed by 10 bases and 4 bases, with 16 bases remaining between them. The DNA for the CDR3 is TGTGCCATCAGGTTAGGGGGGGTCACCGGGGAGCTGTTTTTT. The encoded protein is CAIRLGGVTGELFF.

The chain has TRBV11-2 and TRBJ1-3; 11 bases line up with TRBD1. This CDR3 has 18 residues. Per germline, CDR1 SGHAT and CDR2 FQNNGV. V gave up 1 base and J gave up 0 bases; unmatched junction bases: 5. CDR3 protein: CASSLVGDRGFSGNTIYF. The CDR3 DNA reads TGTGCCAGCAGCTTAGTCGGGGACAGGGGGTTCTCTGGAAACACCATATATTTT.

This clone showed up many times. This chain joins TRBV6-2 or TRBV6-3 and TRBJ2-5; D perhaps matches TRBD2 (6 bases). The germline V and J ends were trimmed by 6 bases and 5 bases, with 13 bases remaining between them. The CDR3 is 13 amino acids. Germline assignment: CDR1 MNHEY and CDR2 SVGEGT. The CDR3 is CASRRGGGETQYF. In DNA form, the CDR3 reads TGTGCCAGCAGGAGGGGTGGAGGGGAGACCCAGTACTTC.

A word on this clone: In the same sample, other DNA sequences code for this CDR3. The rearrangement joins TRBV11-2 to TRBJ2-7, with D tentatively TRBD2 (5 bases). V lost 4 bases to trimming and J lost 3 bases, with 10 bases between them. Germline CDR1 SGHAT, CDR2 FQNNGV. The CDR3 contains 13 residues. Here the CDR3 DNA reads TGTGCCAGCAGCTCGGGTGGACTCTACGAGCAGTACTTC. It specifies CASSSGGLYEQYF.

A few counts support this clone. The chain carries TRBV29-1 and TRBJ2-3; tentatively, D is TRBD1 (6 bases). Trimming took 0 bases from V and 6 from J, leaving 16 bases between them. The V gene's germline CDR1 is SQVTM and CDR2 ANQGSEA. CDR3 length: 15 residues. CDR3 sequence (DNA): TGCAGCGTTGAAGATCTGACCAAAAGGGGGGATACGCAGTATTTT. Translating it yields CSVEDLTKRGDTQYF.

The chain carries TRBV30 and TRBJ2-3; the match to TRBD1 covers 7 bases. Unmatched junction bases numbered 8, after V lost 3 bases and J lost 2 bases. Looked up from germline, CDR1 is GTSNPN and CDR2 is SVGIG (reference sequence). CDR3 length equals 15 residues. CDR3: CAWSLGGRNTDTQYF. Here the CDR3 DNA reads TGTGCCTGGAGCCTAGGGGGCAGAAACACAGATACGCAGTATTTT. Looking up the rest from reference TRBV30 and TRBJ2-3 gives the full variable domain: SQTIHQWPATLVQPVGSPLSLECTVEGTSNPNLYWYRQAAGRGLQLLFYSVGIGQISSEVPQNLSASRPQDRQFILSSKKLLLSDSGFYLCAWSLGGRNTDTQYFGPGTRLTVL.

This clone was seen ten or more times. This sequence joins TRBV3-1 and TRBJ2-1; 8 bases are a match to TRBD2. There are 13 residues in the CDR3. The junction had 7 bases not matched to a gene; V was cut back by 6 bases and J by 9 bases. Per germline, CDR1 LGHDT and CDR2 YNNKEL (reference sequence). The CDR3 coding sequence is TGTGCCAGCAGTCGGACTAGCAGTACTGAGCAGTTCTTC. This sequence encodes CASSRTSSTEQFF.

This clone has only a few counts. The gene calls are TRBV6-2 or TRBV6-3 and TRBJ2-7, with 11 bases aligning to TRBD2. Germline V gene sequence: CDR1 MNHEY, CDR2 SVGEGT. CDR3 size: 16 residues. J lost 3 bases, V lost 2 bases, and 6 bases had no gene match. CDR3 residues: CASSYQYSGRGYEQYF. The CDR3 nucleotides read TGTGCCAGCAGTTACCAATATAGCGGGAGGGGCTACGAGCAGTACTTC.

This clone is classed as medium-sized. The chain joins TRBV6-1 to TRBJ1-6; 10 positions agree with TRBD1. CDR3 length: 17 amino acids. Germline CDR1 MNHNS, CDR2 SASEGT. Unmatched junction bases numbered 13, after V lost 6 bases and J lost 8 bases. The CDR3 bases are TGTGCCAGCAGGAAGGACCACTGGACAGGGGGAGATTCACCCCTCCACTTT. Translated: CASRKDHWTGGDSPLHF.

V and J are TRBV19 and TRBJ1-2; D might be TRBD1 (5 bases). Trimming took 8 bases from V and 4 from J, leaving 11 bases between them. Germline V gene sequence: CDR1 LNHDA, CDR2 SQIVND (reference sequence). The length of the CDR3 is 12 residues. As DNA, the CDR3 is TGTGCCAGTGGGTACAGGAGCTATGGCTACACCTTC. Translating gives CASGYRSYGYTF.

The rearrangement links TRBV7-3 to TRBJ1-2; D is ambiguous. The V end lost 2 bases, the J end lost 8 bases, and 18 bases lay between the germline ends. Per the germline V gene, CDR1 is SGHTA and CDR2 is FQGTGA. The CDR3 length is 15 residues. The CDR3 DNA sequence: TGTGCCAGCAGCTTATATGCAGGATCCCTTTGGGGCTACACCTTC. As protein: CASSLYAGSLWGYTF. Complete variable domain (other parts from reference TRBV7-3 and TRBJ1-2): GAGVSQTPSNKVTEKGKYVELRCDPISGHTALYWYRQSLGQGPEFLIYFQGTGAADDSGLPNDRFFAVRPEGSVSTLKIQRTERGDSAVYLCASSLYAGSLWGYTFGSGTRLTVV.

To note about this clone: The identical CDR3 is also encoded by other nucleotide sequences in the sample. The rearrangement joins TRBV19 to TRBJ2-7; 13 bases line up with TRBD2. The CDR3 totals 13 residues. V lost 3 bases and J lost 9; bases outside the gene matches: 2. CDR1 and CDR2 from the germline V gene are LNHDA and SQIVND (reference sequence). CDR3 amino acids: CASSMGTSGAQYF. The CDR3 DNA reads as TGTGCCAGTAGTATGGGGACTAGCGGGGCGCAGTACTTC.

V gene TRBV20-1 combines with J gene TRBJ1-1, with D hard to call. V was cut by 3 bases and J by 5 bases, with 13 bases left in between. Germline assignment: CDR1 DFQATT and CDR2 SNEGSKA (reference sequence). The length of the CDR3 is 13 residues. The CDR3 sequence is CSASVGAGTEAFF. The CDR3 DNA reads as TGCAGTGCTAGCGTGGGAGCGGGGACTGAAGCTTTCTTT.